The rows below give T cell receptor beta chains drawn from one sample of a study of blood T cell repertoires in COVID-19. TCRdb's table, derived via immunoSEQ multiplex PCR, lists solely in-frame clones and lacks some. The sample contains 280,000 or so clones, approximately 90% of which appear only once. Source material: peripheral blood. These receptors were obtained from a woman in her thirties who had recovered from COVID-19. Both conserved end residues are part of each CDR3. The D gene is left open where the match is weak. Rows give clone size only sometimes, using once, few, many, or a class for an expanded clone.

clone size	J gene	D gene	V gene	CDR3 protein	CDR3 DNA
NA	TRBJ1-4	TRBD1	TRBV5-4	CASSLGTGANNEKLFF	TGTGCCAGCAGCTTGGGGACAGGGGCCAATAATGAAAAACTGTTTTTT
NA	TRBJ2-3	NA	TRBV2	CASSEGDYTQYF	TGTGCCAGCAGTGAAGGGGACTATACGCAGTATTTT
NA	TRBJ2-7	TRBD1	TRBV19	CASSIASGTAAATPYEQYF	TGTGCCAGTAGTATAGCCTCCGGGACAGCTGCTGCAACCCCTTACGAGCAGTACTTC
NA	TRBJ1-5	NA	TRBV4-1	CASSQDLIRGLMNQPQHF	TGCGCCAGCAGCCAAGATCTAATACGGGGTCTTATGAATCAGCCCCAGCATTTT
NA	TRBJ2-3	TRBD1	TRBV4-3	CASSQELTGKGDTQYF	TGCGCCAGCAGCCAAGAGCTGACAGGGAAGGGAGATACGCAGTATTTT
NA	TRBJ1-5	NA	TRBV6-6	CATTSRGDNQPQHF	TGTGCCACCACATCGCGGGGGGACAATCAGCCCCAGCATTTT
few	TRBJ1-2	NA	TRBV3-1/TRBV3-2	CASSQVASAYGYTF	TGTGCCAGCAGCCAAGTCGCGAGCGCCTATGGCTACACCTTC
NA	TRBJ1-2	TRBD1	TRBV9	CASSVSRTGRNYGYTF	TGTGCCAGCAGCGTATCCCGGACAGGGAGGAACTATGGCTACACCTTC
NA	TRBJ2-1	NA	TRBV19	CASSRTRRGNYNEQFF	TGTGCCAGTAGTAGAACCCGCCGGGGAAACTACAATGAGCAGTTCTTC
NA	TRBJ2-1	TRBD2	TRBV28	CASSPYGLAGGHEQFF	TGTGCCAGCAGCCCCTACGGACTAGCGGGGGGGCACGAGCAGTTCTTC
NA	TRBJ1-1	NA	TRBV6-4	CASTGGATEAFF	TGTGCCAGCACGGGGGGGGCGACTGAAGCTTTCTTT
NA	TRBJ1-3	TRBD1	TRBV7-2	CASSLGGGGGNTIYF	TGTGCCAGCAGCTTAGGAGGGGGCGGTGGAAACACCATATATTTT
NA	TRBJ2-7	TRBD1	TRBV6-2/TRBV6-3	CASSYSGQGNEQYF	TGTGCCAGCAGTTACTCGGGACAGGGCAACGAGCAGTACTTC
NA	TRBJ1-2	NA	TRBV24-1	CATRGHQFYGYTF	TGTGCCACCAGGGGGCATCAGTTCTATGGCTACACCTTC
NA	TRBJ2-2	NA	TRBV9	CASSVGFGNTGELFF	TGTGCCAGCAGCGTAGGGTTCGGGAACACCGGGGAGCTGTTTTTT
NA	TRBJ1-5	NA	TRBV2	CASSEQASVQPQHF	TGTGCCAGCAGTGAACAGGCATCGGTTCAGCCCCAGCATTTT
NA	TRBJ2-1	TRBD1	TRBV19	CASHGGRGLSGEQFF	TGTGCCAGTCACGGGGGCAGGGGGCTTTCGGGTGAGCAGTTCTTC
NA	TRBJ1-2	NA	TRBV28	CASTWGGTGYGYTF	TGTGCCAGCACCTGGGGAGGGACGGGGTATGGCTACACCTTC
NA	TRBJ1-5	NA	TRBV27	CASSLGGGSGNQPQHF	TGTGCCAGCAGTTTAGGGGGCGGGAGCGGCAATCAGCCCCAGCATTTT